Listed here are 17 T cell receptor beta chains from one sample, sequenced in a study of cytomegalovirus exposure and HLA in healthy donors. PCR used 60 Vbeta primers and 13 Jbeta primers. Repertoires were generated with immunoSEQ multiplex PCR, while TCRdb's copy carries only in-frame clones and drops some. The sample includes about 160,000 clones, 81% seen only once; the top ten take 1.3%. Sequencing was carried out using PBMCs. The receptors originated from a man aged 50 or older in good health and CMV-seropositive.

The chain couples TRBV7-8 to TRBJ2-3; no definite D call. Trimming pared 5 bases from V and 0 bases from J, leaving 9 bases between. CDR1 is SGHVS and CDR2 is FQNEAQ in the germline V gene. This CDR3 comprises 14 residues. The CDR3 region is CASSLVSSTDTQYF. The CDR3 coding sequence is TGTGCCAGCAGCCTCGTTTCTAGCACAGATACGCAGTATTTT.

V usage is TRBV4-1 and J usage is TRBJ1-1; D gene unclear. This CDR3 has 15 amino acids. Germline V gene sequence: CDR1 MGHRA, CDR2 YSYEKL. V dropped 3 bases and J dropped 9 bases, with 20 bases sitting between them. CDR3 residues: CASSHYFQEIKKAFF. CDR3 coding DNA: TGCGCCAGCAGCCATTATTTTCAGGAAATTAAAAAAGCTTTCTTT.

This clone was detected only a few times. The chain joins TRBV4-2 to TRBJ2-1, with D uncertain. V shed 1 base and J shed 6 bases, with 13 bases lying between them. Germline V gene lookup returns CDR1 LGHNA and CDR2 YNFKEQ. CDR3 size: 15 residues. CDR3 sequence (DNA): TGTGCCAGCAGCCAAGTCGAGCTAGTAAGCAATGAGCAGTTCTTC. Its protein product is CASSQVELVSNEQFF.

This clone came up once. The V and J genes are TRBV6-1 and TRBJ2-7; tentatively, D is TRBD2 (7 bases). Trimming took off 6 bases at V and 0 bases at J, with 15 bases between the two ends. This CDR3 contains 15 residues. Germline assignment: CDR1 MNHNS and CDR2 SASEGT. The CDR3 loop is CASRGGGEPSYEQYF. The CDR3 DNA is TGTGCCAGCAGGGGAGGGGGGGAACCCTCCTACGAGCAGTACTTC.

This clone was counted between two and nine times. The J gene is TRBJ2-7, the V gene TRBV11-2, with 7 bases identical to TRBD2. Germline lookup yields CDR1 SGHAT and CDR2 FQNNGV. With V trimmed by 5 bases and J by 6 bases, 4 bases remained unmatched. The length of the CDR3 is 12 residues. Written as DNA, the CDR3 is TGTGCCAGCAGCCGGACTAGTCCCGAGCAGTACTTC. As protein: CASSRTSPEQYF.

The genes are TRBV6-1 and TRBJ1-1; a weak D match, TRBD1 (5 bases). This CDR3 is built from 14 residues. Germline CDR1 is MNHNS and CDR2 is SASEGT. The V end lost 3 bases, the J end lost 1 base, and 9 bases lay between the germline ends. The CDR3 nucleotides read TGTGCCAGCAGTGACCGGCAGGGGAACACTGAAGCTTTCTTT. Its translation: CASSDRQGNTEAFF.

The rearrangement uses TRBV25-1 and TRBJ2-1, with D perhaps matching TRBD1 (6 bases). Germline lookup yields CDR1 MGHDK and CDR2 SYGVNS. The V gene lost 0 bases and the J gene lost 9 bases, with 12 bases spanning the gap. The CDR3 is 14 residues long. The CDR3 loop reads CASSEYAGDGEQFF. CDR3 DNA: TGTGCCAGCAGTGAATATGCAGGGGACGGTGAGCAGTTCTTC.

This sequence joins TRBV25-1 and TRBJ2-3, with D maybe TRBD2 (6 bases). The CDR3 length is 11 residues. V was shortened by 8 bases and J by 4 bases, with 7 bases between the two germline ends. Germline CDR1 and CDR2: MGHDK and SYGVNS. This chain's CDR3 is CASRGADTQYF. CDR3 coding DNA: TGTGCCAGCCGCGGGGCAGATACGCAGTATTTT.

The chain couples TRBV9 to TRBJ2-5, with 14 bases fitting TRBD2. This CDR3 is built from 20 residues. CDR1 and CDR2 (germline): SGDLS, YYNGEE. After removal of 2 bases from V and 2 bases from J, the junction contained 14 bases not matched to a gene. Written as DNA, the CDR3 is TGTGCCAGCAGCGTGCAAACCGCTCCTAGACTAGCGGGAGGGCAAGAGACCCAGTACTTC. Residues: CASSVQTAPRLAGGQETQYF.

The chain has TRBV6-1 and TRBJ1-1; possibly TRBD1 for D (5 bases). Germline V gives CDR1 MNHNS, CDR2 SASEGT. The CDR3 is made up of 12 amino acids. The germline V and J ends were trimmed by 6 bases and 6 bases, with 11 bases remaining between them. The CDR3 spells CASRSGGAEAFF. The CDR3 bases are TGTGCCAGCAGGAGCGGAGGGGCTGAAGCTTTCTTT.

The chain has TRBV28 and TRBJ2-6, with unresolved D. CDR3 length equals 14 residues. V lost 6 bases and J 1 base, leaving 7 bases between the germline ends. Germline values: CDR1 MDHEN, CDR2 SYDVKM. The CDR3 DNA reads TGTGCCAGCAGCCCGCGTTCTGGGGCCAACGTCCTGACTTTC. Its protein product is CASSPRSGANVLTF.

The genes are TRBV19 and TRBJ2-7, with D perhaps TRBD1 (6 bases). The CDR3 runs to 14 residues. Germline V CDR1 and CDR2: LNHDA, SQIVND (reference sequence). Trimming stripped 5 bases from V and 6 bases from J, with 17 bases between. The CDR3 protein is CASSPLGGAFEQYF. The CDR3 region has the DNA TGTGCCAGTAGTCCTCTAGGGGGAGCCTTCGAGCAGTACTTC.

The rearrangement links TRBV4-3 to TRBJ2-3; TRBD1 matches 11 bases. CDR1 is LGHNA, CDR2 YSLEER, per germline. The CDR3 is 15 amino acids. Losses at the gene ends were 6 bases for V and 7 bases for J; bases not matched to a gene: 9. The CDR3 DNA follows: TGCGCCAGCAGTCGTGCCGGGACAGGGGGGAATACGCAGTATTTT. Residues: CASSRAGTGGNTQYF.

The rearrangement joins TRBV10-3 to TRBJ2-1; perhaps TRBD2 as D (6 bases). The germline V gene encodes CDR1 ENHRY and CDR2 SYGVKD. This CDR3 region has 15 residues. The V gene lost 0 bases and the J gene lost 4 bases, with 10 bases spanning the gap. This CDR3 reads CAISESEGIYNEQFF. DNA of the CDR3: TGTGCCATCAGTGAGTCGGAGGGAATTTACAATGAGCAGTTCTTC.

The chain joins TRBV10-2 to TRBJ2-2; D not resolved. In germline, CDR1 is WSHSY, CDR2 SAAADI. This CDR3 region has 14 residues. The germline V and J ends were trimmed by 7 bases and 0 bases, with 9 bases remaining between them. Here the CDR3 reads CASIRVSNTGELFF. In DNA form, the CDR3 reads TGCGCCAGCATTCGGGTATCGAACACCGGGGAGCTGTTTTTT.

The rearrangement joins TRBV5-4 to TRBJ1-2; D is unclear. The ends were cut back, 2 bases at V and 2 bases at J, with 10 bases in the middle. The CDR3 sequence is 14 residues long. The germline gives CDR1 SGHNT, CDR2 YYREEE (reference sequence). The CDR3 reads CASSFNRPNYGYTF. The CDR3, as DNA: TGTGCCAGCAGCTTTAACAGACCCAACTATGGCTACACCTTC.

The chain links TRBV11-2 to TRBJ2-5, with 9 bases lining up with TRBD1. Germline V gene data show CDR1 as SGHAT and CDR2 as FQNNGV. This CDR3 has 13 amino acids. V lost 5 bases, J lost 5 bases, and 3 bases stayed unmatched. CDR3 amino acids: CASSRDREETQYF. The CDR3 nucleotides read TGTGCCAGCAGCCGGGACAGGGAGGAGACCCAGTACTTC. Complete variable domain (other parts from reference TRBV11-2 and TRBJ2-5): EAGVAQSPRYKIIEKRQSVAFWCNPISGHATLYWYQQILGQGPKLLIQFQNNGVVDDSQLPKDRFSAERLKGVDSTLKIQPAKLEDSAVYLCASSRDREETQYFGPGTRLLVL.